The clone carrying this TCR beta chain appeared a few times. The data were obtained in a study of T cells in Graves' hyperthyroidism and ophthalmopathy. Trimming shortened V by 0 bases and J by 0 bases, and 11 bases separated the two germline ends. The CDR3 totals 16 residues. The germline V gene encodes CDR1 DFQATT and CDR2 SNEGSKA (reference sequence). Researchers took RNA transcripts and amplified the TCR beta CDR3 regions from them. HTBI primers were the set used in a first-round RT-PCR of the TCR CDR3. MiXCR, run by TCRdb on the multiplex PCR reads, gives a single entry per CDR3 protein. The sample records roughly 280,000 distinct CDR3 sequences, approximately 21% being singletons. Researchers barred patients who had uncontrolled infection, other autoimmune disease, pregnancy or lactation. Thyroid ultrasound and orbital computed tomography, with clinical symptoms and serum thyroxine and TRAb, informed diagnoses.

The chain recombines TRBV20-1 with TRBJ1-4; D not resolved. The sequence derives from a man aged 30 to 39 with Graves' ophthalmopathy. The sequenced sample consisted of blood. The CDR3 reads CSARDLKAPTNEKLFF. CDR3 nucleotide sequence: TGCAGTGCTAGAGATCTGAAGGCGCCAACTAATGAAAAACTGTTTTTT.